The present TCR beta chain was sequenced within a study of Ad26.COV2.S vaccination and SARS-CoV-2 variants. General study findings and limits: Among vaccine recipients, spike-specific TCR breadth exceeded that of placebo recipients. Those who received vaccine or placebo ended up with similar non-spike TCR breadth.

Some clones are missing from TCRdb's copy, which holds only in-frame ones; the method was immunoSEQ multiplex PCR. The sample carries about 680,000 clones, roughly 90% recorded once. CDR1 LNHDA and CDR2 SQIVND come from the germline V gene (reference sequence). The CDR3 covers 18 residues. V was pared by 3 bases and J by 4 bases, with 25 bases between. Treatment reported: 19 received Ad26.COV2.S at low or high dose, single or two shots; several received placebo; per-sample allocation not given. After the first vaccine or placebo injection, samples were drawn on day 63. This vaccine is an Ad26 vector that expresses the Wuhan-strain SARS-CoV-2 spike. Worth noting for this clone: Its target is unknown.

The clonotype was recovered from a person between 18 and 65 years old who received the Ad26.COV2.S COVID-19 vaccine or a placebo. Here the sequenced sample was peripheral blood, taken in a trial of Ad26.COV2.S vaccine versus placebo. The rearrangement uses TRBV19 and TRBJ2-7; no firm D call. The DNA of the CDR3 is TGTGCCAGTAGTATTCAAGGGATGGCCTTTGGCCCTAATTACGAGCAGTACTTC. It yields the protein CASSIQGMAFGPNYEQYF.